These 17 T cell receptor beta chains share one sample of origin, sequenced in a study of T cell repertoires and HLA-DP antigens. Generated by immunoSEQ multiplex PCR, the TCRdb table keeps only in-frame clones and is missing some. This table has approximately 73,000 clones, 80% appearing once. Their specific antigens are unknown. Sequenced sample: CD4+ T cells from PBMCs. The receptor set was obtained from a man in his sixties in good health and CMV-seronegative.

The V gene is TRBV28, the J gene TRBJ1-2, with D perhaps matching TRBD1 (5 bases). The CDR3 extends over 14 amino acids. Germline CDR1 reads MDHEN; CDR2 reads SYDVKM. The ends were cut back, 4 bases at V and 5 bases at J, with 14 bases in the middle. CDR3 nucleotide sequence: TGTGCCAGCAGTTCCGTAGGGGCTCTTTATGGCTACACCTTC. Translation gives CASSSVGALYGYTF.

The chain carries TRBV4-2 and TRBJ2-5, with 9 bases matching TRBD2. Trimming cost V 3 bases and J 5 bases; bases outside gene matches: 7. The V gene's germline CDR1 is LGHNA and CDR2 YNFKEQ. The CDR3 length is 15 residues. Here the CDR3 DNA reads TGTGCCAGCAGCCAGGCGGGAGGGCCCTCTGAGACCCAGTACTTC. Protein: CASSQAGGPSETQYF.

This clone was counted a few times. The chain's CDR3 is CASSDSAARRVFDGYTF. CDR3 DNA sequence: TGTGCCAGCAGTGACTCCGCGGCCCGGAGGGTTTTTGATGGCTACACCTTC. This rearrangement joins TRBV25-1 to TRBJ1-2; no clear D. V was pared by 3 bases and J by 6 bases, with 23 bases between. This CDR3 has 17 residues. Germline V gives CDR1 MGHDK, CDR2 SYGVNS.

This chain joins TRBV6-1 and TRBJ2-2; no reliable D call. This CDR3 has 15 amino acids. Germline CDR1 and CDR2: MNHNS and SASEGT. Trimming removed 4 bases from V and 4 bases from J, with 13 bases in between. For the CDR3, the DNA is TGTGCCAGCAGTGCCCTGCCGGTTAGCACCGGGGAGCTGTTTTTT. Amino acids: CASSALPVSTGELFF.

The V and J genes are TRBV5-4 and TRBJ1-6; D not resolved. With 1 base removed from V and 8 bases from J, the gap between germline ends came to 4 bases. The CDR3 has 12 residues. Germline V gene lookup returns CDR1 SGHNT and CDR2 YYREEE (reference sequence). For the CDR3, the DNA is TGTGCCAGCAGCTTGAGGGATTCACCCCTCCACTTT. This encodes CASSLRDSPLHF.

CDR3 sequence: CASSFGQGNTGELFF. For the CDR3, the DNA is TGCGCCAGCAGCTTTGGACAGGGGAACACCGGGGAGCTGTTTTTT. The J gene is TRBJ2-2, the V gene TRBV5-1; TRBD1 agrees at 8 bases. Germline V CDR1 and CDR2: SGHRS, YFSETQ. The CDR3 covers 15 residues. The trim removed 2 bases at V and 1 base at J, leaving 1 base unmatched.

This clone was counted once. This chain uses TRBV7-7 with TRBJ2-5, with 7 bases that match TRBD2. Trimming took 5 bases from V and 5 from J; bases not matched to a gene: 14. This CDR3 contains 16 residues. Germline values: CDR1 SSHAT, CDR2 FNYEAQ (reference sequence). The CDR3 bases are TGTGCCAGCAGCCCACAAGCGGGACGGACGGGGGAGACCCAGTACTTC. Its protein is CASSPQAGRTGETQYF.

This chain joins TRBV14 and TRBJ2-5; weak D call: TRBD1 (5 bases). Trimming removed 3 bases from V and 3 bases from J, with 17 bases in between. The CDR3 extends over 16 amino acids. From germline, CDR1 is SGHDN and CDR2 FVKESK. As DNA, the CDR3 is TGTGCCAGCAGCCAGCCCGGCAGGGCAGAAAAAGAGACCCAGTACTTC. It encodes CASSQPGRAEKETQYF. Based on the CDR3 plus reference TRBV14 and TRBJ2-5, the full variable domain is EAGVTQFPSHSVIEKGQTVTLRCDPISGHDNLYWYRRVMGKEIKFLLHFVKESKQDESGMPNNRFLAERTGGTYSTLKVQPAELEDSGVYFCASSQPGRAEKETQYFGPGTRLLVL.

This sequence joins TRBV19 and TRBJ1-6; D not certain. This CDR3 region has 16 residues. Germline assignment: CDR1 LNHDA and CDR2 SQIVND (reference sequence). V was shortened by 2 bases and J by 9 bases, with 17 bases between the two germline ends. The CDR3 coding sequence is TGTGCCAGTAGTATAAGTACCGATCGTGTGGGTTCACCCCTCCACTTT. The encoded protein is CASSISTDRVGSPLHF.

The chain couples TRBV30 to TRBJ2-1, with D tentatively TRBD2 (6 bases). V shed 2 bases and J shed 4 bases, with 15 bases lying between them. Germline V gene lookup returns CDR1 GTSNPN and CDR2 SVGIG (reference sequence). The CDR3 spans 15 residues. This CDR3 reads CAWSIGSGAYNEQFF. CDR3 in DNA: TGTGCCTGGAGTATCGGGTCGGGAGCGTACAATGAGCAGTTCTTC.

This clone was detected a few times. The rearrangement links TRBV7-2 to TRBJ2-7; TRBD1 aligns across 8 bases. With 0 bases clipped from V and 2 bases from J, the junction kept 6 bases outside the gene matches. Germline lookup yields CDR1 SGHTA and CDR2 FQGNSA. The CDR3 loop spans 16 amino acids. CDR3 in amino acids: CASSLAPGQETYEQYF. The CDR3 DNA reads as TGTGCCAGCAGCTTAGCTCCGGGACAGGAGACCTACGAGCAGTACTTC.

The chain is built from TRBV7-2 and TRBJ2-3, with D unresolved. V gave up 0 bases and J gave up 4 bases, with 8 bases separating them. CDR1 SGHTA and CDR2 FQGNSA come from the germline V gene. The CDR3 runs 14 residues. This CDR3 reads CASSLAVSADTQYF. CDR3 DNA sequence: TGTGCCAGCAGCTTAGCGGTGTCTGCAGATACGCAGTATTTT.

The V and J genes are TRBV5-5 and TRBJ2-2; TRBD1 might be the D (7 bases). CDR3 length: 17 amino acids. The germline V gene has CDR1 SGHKS and CDR2 YYEKEE (reference sequence). Deletions cut 2 bases from V and 1 base from J, with 15 bases between. CDR3 sequence: CASSFLRDRQNTGELFF. The CDR3 DNA sequence: TGTGCCAGCAGCTTTTTGCGGGACAGACAGAACACCGGGGAGCTGTTTTTT.

This clone came up once. The chain links TRBV6-1 to TRBJ2-7; weak D call: TRBD2 (8 bases). This CDR3 has 15 residues. Per the germline V gene, CDR1 is MNHNS and CDR2 is SASEGT. V was cut by 6 bases and J by 3 bases, with 18 bases left in between. This CDR3 reads CASSGGGGGLYEQYF. In DNA, the CDR3 is TGTGCCAGCAGCGGGGGGGGAGGGGGCCTCTACGAGCAGTACTTC.

The chain uses TRBV6-6 and TRBJ1-1, with TRBD1 matching over 8 bases. J lost 7 bases, V lost 4 bases, and 8 bases had no gene match. CDR1 is MNHNY and CDR2 is SVGAGI in the germline V gene (reference sequence). CDR3 length: 14 residues. The CDR3 bases are TGTGCCAGCAGTTTACGACAGGGGTTGATTGAAGCTTTCTTT. It translates to CASSLRQGLIEAFF.

V usage is TRBV19 and J usage is TRBJ1-1, with D perhaps matching TRBD1 (6 bases). Between the trimmed V and J ends, which lost 5 bases and 4 bases, there was a span of 17 bases. Per the germline V gene, CDR1 is LNHDA and CDR2 is SQIVND (reference sequence). This CDR3 is built from 15 residues. This CDR3 is CASSPQGTWGTEAFF. In nucleotides, the CDR3 is TGTGCCAGTAGTCCCCAGGGGACCTGGGGCACTGAAGCTTTCTTT.

J is TRBJ2-1 and V is TRBV10-3; 7 bases agree with TRBD1. The CDR3 extends over 14 amino acids. V was clipped by 5 bases and J by 0 bases; unmatched bases: 1. Germline V gives CDR1 ENHRY, CDR2 SYGVKD. The chain's CDR3 is CAISRDSSYNEQFF. The CDR3 region has the DNA TGTGCCATCAGTCGGGACAGCTCCTACAATGAGCAGTTCTTC.